A selection of T cell receptor beta chains follows, all from one sample in a study of cytomegalovirus exposure and HLA in healthy donors. Only in-frame clones appear in the TCRdb table, and some are missing; sequencing was by immunoSEQ multiplex PCR. Of 250,000 to 350,000 clones in the sample, around 87% were seen once. The sample consisted of PBMCs. The receptor source for this set is a woman under 40 in good health and CMV-seropositive. Both conserved end residues are part of each CDR3. D genes are given only for firm matches. Only some rows state a clone size, as once, few, many or a class for expanded clones.

j_gene: TRBJ2-7; d_gene: TRBD2; abundance: .; v_gene: TRBV28; CDR3nt: TGTGCCAGCAGTTCCGCCGGGACTAGCGGGAGTTACGAGCAGTACTTC; CDR3aa: CASSSAGTSGSYEQYF
j_gene: TRBJ2-3; d_gene: TRBD2; abundance: .; v_gene: TRBV7-2; CDR3nt: TGTGCCAGCAGCTCCAATTATCTCCTAGCGGGAGATACGCAGTATTTT; CDR3aa: CASSSNYLLAGDTQYF
j_gene: TRBJ2-7; d_gene: .; abundance: .; v_gene: TRBV2; CDR3nt: TGTGCCAGCAGGGGCACAGGGACCTACGAGCAGTACTTC; CDR3aa: CASRGTGTYEQYF
j_gene: TRBJ1-5; d_gene: .; abundance: .; v_gene: TRBV7-8; CDR3nt: TGTGCCAGCAGCTTAGTTGGGGACCGGGGTTTTCAGCCCCAGCATTTT; CDR3aa: CASSLVGDRGFQPQHF
j_gene: TRBJ2-3; d_gene: .; abundance: .; v_gene: TRBV9; CDR3nt: TGTGCCAGCAGCGCAATTCAGGGAGTCGGCACAGATACGCAGTATTTT; CDR3aa: CASSAIQGVGTDTQYF
j_gene: TRBJ2-7; d_gene: TRBD1; abundance: .; v_gene: TRBV13; CDR3nt: TGTGCCAGCAGCTTAACTGGACAGGCATTCTCCTACGAGCAGTACTTC; CDR3aa: CASSLTGQAFSYEQYF
j_gene: TRBJ2-3; d_gene: TRBD1; abundance: few; v_gene: TRBV5-6; CDR3nt: TGTGCCAGCAGCTTGGTTGGACAGGGGGCAATGGGTACGCAGTATTTT; CDR3aa: CASSLVGQGAMGTQYF
j_gene: TRBJ2-5; d_gene: .; abundance: few; v_gene: TRBV5-1; CDR3nt: TGCGCCAGCAGCTTAGGACGGGAGAGGGATTGGGTAGAGACCCAGTACTTC; CDR3aa: CASSLGRERDWVETQYF
j_gene: TRBJ1-1; d_gene: .; abundance: .; v_gene: TRBV5-1; CDR3nt: TGCGCCAGCAGCTTGGGCAACGGTGACACTGAAGCTTTCTTT; CDR3aa: CASSLGNGDTEAFF
j_gene: TRBJ2-7; d_gene: TRBD1; abundance: .; v_gene: TRBV6-1; CDR3nt: TGTGCCAGCAGTGAAGGATACGGGACAGGGTACTACGAGCAGTACTTC; CDR3aa: CASSEGYGTGYYEQYF
j_gene: TRBJ1-4; d_gene: TRBD1; abundance: once; v_gene: TRBV6-5; CDR3nt: TGTGCCAGCCACCCAGGGGGGCAGACTAATGAAAAACTGTTTTTT; CDR3aa: CASHPGGQTNEKLFF
j_gene: TRBJ2-3; d_gene: TRBD1; abundance: .; v_gene: TRBV4-3; CDR3nt: TGCGCCAGCAGCCAAGCCCGGGGGACAGGGGGCGCAGATACGCAGTATTTT; CDR3aa: CASSQARGTGGADTQYF
j_gene: TRBJ2-7; d_gene: .; abundance: .; v_gene: TRBV27; CDR3nt: TGTGCCAGCAGTTTCGCCGCCTCCTACGAGCAGTACTTC; CDR3aa: CASSFAASYEQYF
j_gene: TRBJ1-1; d_gene: .; abundance: .; v_gene: TRBV7-3; CDR3nt: TGTGCCAGCAGCTCGACACCAACCTTGAACACTGAAGCTTTCTTT; CDR3aa: CASSSTPTLNTEAFF
j_gene: TRBJ2-1; d_gene: TRBD2; abundance: .; v_gene: TRBV25-1; CDR3nt: TGTGCCAGCAGTGAAACTAGCGGGAAAATCGGTGAGCAGTTCTTC; CDR3aa: CASSETSGKIGEQFF
j_gene: TRBJ1-1; d_gene: .; abundance: .; v_gene: TRBV4-1; CDR3nt: TGCGCCAGCAGCCGGGTGGACGGGGGCACTGAAGCTTTCTTT; CDR3aa: CASSRVDGGTEAFF
j_gene: TRBJ2-3; d_gene: .; abundance: .; v_gene: TRBV6-5; CDR3nt: TGTGCCAGCAGTCAGACCGGGACAAATACGAATACGCAGTATTTT; CDR3aa: CASSQTGTNTNTQYF
j_gene: TRBJ1-2; d_gene: .; abundance: .; v_gene: TRBV30; CDR3nt: TGTGCCTGGGAAGGGGGGGGATATGGCTACACCTTC; CDR3aa: CAWEGGGYGYTF
j_gene: TRBJ1-5; d_gene: .; abundance: .; v_gene: TRBV10-1; CDR3nt: TGCGCCAGCATTCTGCCCCCTGGTTGCCAGCCCCAGCATTTT; CDR3aa: CASILPPGCQPQHF
j_gene: TRBJ1-2; d_gene: TRBD1; abundance: .; v_gene: TRBV28; CDR3nt: TGTGCCAGCAGTTTATCGGGAAGGTGGGGACAGGGTAACTATGGCTACACCTTC; CDR3aa: CASSLSGRWGQGNYGYTF
j_gene: TRBJ2-1; d_gene: .; abundance: .; v_gene: TRBV5-1; CDR3nt: TGCGCCAGCAGCTTGGGTAGCTCGAATGAGCAGTTCTTC; CDR3aa: CASSLGSSNEQFF
j_gene: TRBJ2-7; d_gene: .; abundance: .; v_gene: TRBV5-4; CDR3nt: TGTGCCAGCAGCTCGGACAGACCCTACGAGCAGTACTTC; CDR3aa: CASSSDRPYEQYF
j_gene: TRBJ2-1; d_gene: TRBD2; abundance: .; v_gene: TRBV7-6; CDR3nt: TGTGCCAGCAGTCTAGCGGGGGGGCGTGGTAATGAGCAGTTCTTC; CDR3aa: CASSLAGGRGNEQFF
j_gene: TRBJ1-2; d_gene: .; abundance: few; v_gene: TRBV13; CDR3nt: TGTGCCAGCAGCTTCCGCGGACAGAACTATGGCTACACCTTC; CDR3aa: CASSFRGQNYGYTF
j_gene: TRBJ2-3; d_gene: .; abundance: .; v_gene: TRBV5-1; CDR3nt: TGCGCCAGCAGCTTGGTGGGACGTGATACGCAGTATTTT; CDR3aa: CASSLVGRDTQYF
j_gene: TRBJ1-5; d_gene: .; abundance: .; v_gene: TRBV30; CDR3nt: TGTGCCTGGTCTGTACAGGGTGGGAGTCAGCCCCAGCATTTT; CDR3aa: CAWSVQGGSQPQHF
j_gene: TRBJ2-1; d_gene: .; abundance: few; v_gene: TRBV6-1; CDR3nt: TGTGCCAGCAGTGAAGCAGGAGGGGGCACCTACAATGAGCAGTTCTTC; CDR3aa: CASSEAGGGTYNEQFF
j_gene: TRBJ2-1; d_gene: .; abundance: .; v_gene: TRBV7-2; CDR3nt: TGTGCCAGCAGCTTAACGTTAACCCGGTACAATGAGCAGTTCTTC; CDR3aa: CASSLTLTRYNEQFF
j_gene: TRBJ1-2; d_gene: TRBD1; abundance: .; v_gene: TRBV5-1; CDR3nt: TGCGCCAGCAGCCCCGCCCTGGGACAGGCCAACTATGGCTACACCTTC; CDR3aa: CASSPALGQANYGYTF
j_gene: TRBJ1-5; d_gene: .; abundance: .; v_gene: TRBV5-8; CDR3nt: TGTGCCAGCAGCTTGGAGGCAGTCTATCAGCCCCAGCATTTT; CDR3aa: CASSLEAVYQPQHF
j_gene: TRBJ2-1; d_gene: .; abundance: .; v_gene: TRBV5-1; CDR3nt: TGCGCCAGCAGCCCGGGTACTAGCTCCTACAATGAGCAGTTCTTC; CDR3aa: CASSPGTSSYNEQFF
j_gene: TRBJ1-1; d_gene: TRBD1; abundance: .; v_gene: TRBV15; CDR3nt: TGTGCCACCAGCAGAGGTGGGACAGGGAGGTGGACTGAAGCTTTCTTT; CDR3aa: CATSRGGTGRWTEAFF
j_gene: TRBJ2-7; d_gene: .; abundance: .; v_gene: TRBV28; CDR3nt: TGTGCCAGCAGTTTGGTTTTAAATTACGAGCAGTACTTC; CDR3aa: CASSLVLNYEQYF
j_gene: TRBJ1-1; d_gene: .; abundance: .; v_gene: TRBV5-1; CDR3nt: TGCGCCAGCAGCTTAAATTTGAACACTGAAGCTTTCTTT; CDR3aa: CASSLNLNTEAFF
j_gene: TRBJ1-1; d_gene: TRBD1; abundance: .; v_gene: TRBV19; CDR3nt: TGTGCCAGTAGTGTCGGGACAGTGAACACTGAAGCTTTCTTT; CDR3aa: CASSVGTVNTEAFF
j_gene: TRBJ2-7; d_gene: TRBD2; abundance: .; v_gene: TRBV5-4; CDR3nt: TGTGCCACCCGACCGGGACTAGCGGGAGGATTTACCTACGAGCAGTACTTC; CDR3aa: CATRPGLAGGFTYEQYF
j_gene: TRBJ2-7; d_gene: .; abundance: .; v_gene: TRBV10-3; CDR3nt: TGTGCCATCAAATTGGCTGGGACTCACGAGCAGTACTTC; CDR3aa: CAIKLAGTHEQYF
j_gene: TRBJ1-6; d_gene: .; abundance: once; v_gene: TRBV6-1; CDR3nt: TGTGCCAGCAGTGAACATGTCGGCACCCCGAGCTCCTATAATTCACCCCTCCACTTT; CDR3aa: CASSEHVGTPSSYNSPLHF
j_gene: TRBJ1-2; d_gene: TRBD1; abundance: once; v_gene: TRBV29-1; CDR3nt: TGCAGCGTTTTTGACAGGGGCAACTATGGCTACACCTTC; CDR3aa: CSVFDRGNYGYTF
j_gene: TRBJ1-5; d_gene: .; abundance: .; v_gene: TRBV18; CDR3nt: TGTGCCAGCTCACCTTTGGGGGGGAGCAATCAGCCCCAGCATTTT; CDR3aa: CASSPLGGSNQPQHF
j_gene: TRBJ1-1; d_gene: .; abundance: .; v_gene: TRBV9; CDR3nt: TGTGCCAGCAGCGTAGACCGGGGCACTGAAGCTTTCTTT; CDR3aa: CASSVDRGTEAFF
j_gene: TRBJ2-7; d_gene: TRBD2; abundance: .; v_gene: TRBV29-1; CDR3nt: TGCAGCGTCGCGCTAGCGGGGAGCTCCTACGAGCAGTACTTC; CDR3aa: CSVALAGSSYEQYF
j_gene: TRBJ2-7; d_gene: TRBD1; abundance: once; v_gene: TRBV7-9; CDR3nt: TGTGCCAGCAGTGGGACAGGGGGCACCTACGAGCAGTACTTC; CDR3aa: CASSGTGGTYEQYF
j_gene: TRBJ2-7; d_gene: .; abundance: .; v_gene: TRBV27; CDR3nt: TGTGCCAGCAGTTTATCGGAACAGGGGGCGGGAGGGCAGTACTTC; CDR3aa: CASSLSEQGAGGQYF
j_gene: TRBJ2-1; d_gene: .; abundance: once; v_gene: TRBV7-9; CDR3nt: TGTGCCAGCAGCTTAGATGGGTCATCCTACAATGAGCAGTTCTTC; CDR3aa: CASSLDGSSYNEQFF
j_gene: TRBJ2-7; d_gene: .; abundance: .; v_gene: TRBV28; CDR3nt: TGTGCCAGCAGCAGAGACACATACGAGCAGTACTTC; CDR3aa: CASSRDTYEQYF
j_gene: TRBJ1-2; d_gene: TRBD1; abundance: .; v_gene: TRBV5-6; CDR3nt: TGTGCCAGCAGCTTCCCCGAGACAGGGGTCGGCTACACCTTC; CDR3aa: CASSFPETGVGYTF
j_gene: TRBJ2-1; d_gene: .; abundance: .; v_gene: TRBV7-3; CDR3nt: TGTGCCAGCAGCTTAACTGGGCATGAGCAGTTCTTC; CDR3aa: CASSLTGHEQFF
j_gene: TRBJ2-2; d_gene: TRBD1; abundance: .; v_gene: TRBV5-1; CDR3nt: TGCGCCAGCAGCTTAAGGACAGGGAACACCGGGGAGCTGTTTTTT; CDR3aa: CASSLRTGNTGELFF
j_gene: TRBJ2-1; d_gene: .; abundance: .; v_gene: TRBV4-3; CDR3nt: TGCGCCAGCAGCCAAGACCCCATAGCGGATGAGCAGTTCTTC; CDR3aa: CASSQDPIADEQFF
j_gene: TRBJ2-7; d_gene: .; abundance: .; v_gene: TRBV9; CDR3nt: TGTGCCAGCAGCGTAGCCTCCCTCTCCTACGAGCAGTACTTC; CDR3aa: CASSVASLSYEQYF
j_gene: TRBJ1-4; d_gene: .; abundance: .; v_gene: TRBV5-8; CDR3nt: TGTGCCAGCAGCTTGGGGGCAGTGAAAAAACTGTTTTTT; CDR3aa: CASSLGAVKKLFF
j_gene: TRBJ2-1; d_gene: .; abundance: .; v_gene: TRBV2; CDR3nt: TGTGCCAGCACCCTTCAGGGGACGGCTTACAATGAGCAGTTCTTC; CDR3aa: CASTLQGTAYNEQFF
j_gene: TRBJ2-7; d_gene: .; abundance: few; v_gene: TRBV7-6; CDR3nt: TGTGCCAGCAGCTCCCCTGGCTACGAGCAGTACTTC; CDR3aa: CASSSPGYEQYF